This T cell receptor (beta chain) was sequenced for a study of Ad26.COV2.S vaccination and SARS-CoV-2 variants. As for the study in general: Each vaccinee took Ad26.COV2.S intramuscularly, once or twice 56 days apart.

Trimming cost V 4 bases and J 4 bases; bases outside gene matches: 3. This CDR3 is built from 13 residues. Germline CDR1 reads SQVTM; CDR2 reads ANQGSEA. In regard to this clone: Its target is not known.

Sequencing used immunoSEQ multiplex PCR; TCRdb keeps in-frame clones, though not all of them. The sample has 300,000 to 400,000 clones, around 83% seen once. Treatment indicated: around 19 received Ad26.COV2.S at low or high dose, single or two shots; 5 received placebo; per-sample allocation not given. Day 63 following the first vaccine or placebo injection was when the samples were taken. An adult aged 18-55 years in Boston served as the donor. Findings and caveats of the study: Those who received vaccine or placebo ended up with similar non-spike TCR breadth.

The specimen was peripheral blood, collected in a trial of Ad26.COV2.S vaccine versus placebo. The sequence came from a person aged 18-65 years who received the Ad26.COV2.S COVID-19 vaccine or a placebo. V gene TRBV29-1 combines with J gene TRBJ2-7, with 11 positions matching TRBD2. The CDR3 sequence: CSVVTSGSYEQYF. CDR3 sequence (DNA): TGCAGCGTTGTAACTAGCGGGAGTTACGAGCAGTACTTC.